This T cell receptor beta chain originates from a study of cytomegalovirus exposure and HLA in healthy donors. CDR1 and CDR2 (germline): SQVTM, ANQGSEA. CDR3 length: 15 residues. The V end lost 5 bases, the J end lost 4 bases, and 18 bases lay between the germline ends. The PCR used 60 Vbeta and 13 Jbeta primers. The assay was immunoSEQ multiplex PCR, and TCRdb's table has in-frame clones only and misses some. Here the sample spans fewer than 80,000 clones, over 60% being singletons. The sequencing input was PBMCs. This clonotype was obtained from a woman in her twenties or thirties in good health and CMV-seronegative. This rearrangement joins TRBV29-1 to TRBJ2-1; no firm D call. In nucleotides, the CDR3 is TGCAGCGTTAAACTTATCACGACAACTTACAATGAGCAGTTCTTC. Its protein product is CSVKLITTTYNEQFF.